Following are 17 T cell receptor beta chains from one sample sequenced in a study of blood T cell repertoires in COVID-19. Only in-frame clones appear in the TCRdb table, and some are missing; sequencing was by immunoSEQ multiplex PCR. The table shows around 300,000 clones, with about 80% occurring only once. Specimen: peripheral blood. The receptors derive from a woman in her fifties or sixties who had recovered from COVID-19.

The chain joins TRBV2 to TRBJ2-1, with TRBD1 matching over 8 bases. Germline CDR1 and CDR2: SNHLY and FYNNEI. CDR3 size: 14 residues. V lost 4 bases, J lost 4 bases, and 3 bases stayed unmatched. CDR3: CASSGDRRYNEQFF. As DNA, the CDR3 is TGTGCCAGCAGTGGGGACAGGAGGTACAATGAGCAGTTCTTC.

This chain uses TRBV20-1 with TRBJ1-2, with D hard to call. CDR1 and CDR2 from the germline V gene are DFQATT and SNEGSKA (reference sequence). There are 11 residues in the CDR3. The V end was cut by 3 bases, the J end by 2 bases, with 4 bases between. DNA of the CDR3: TGCAGTGCTAGTACAAACTATGGCTACACCTTC. Translating it yields CSASTNYGYTF.

The chain carries TRBV5-1 and TRBJ2-3; D is perhaps TRBD1 (5 bases). CDR1 is SGHRS and CDR2 is YFSETQ in the germline V gene. Trimming stripped 8 bases from V and 3 bases from J, with 16 bases between. The CDR3 sequence is 14 residues long. CDR3 in amino acids: CASMTASSTDTQYF. CDR3 DNA sequence: TGCGCCAGTATGACAGCCTCCTCAACAGATACGCAGTATTTT.

This clone was seen a few times. V gene TRBV27 combines with J gene TRBJ1-1, with D possibly being TRBD1 (5 bases). Germline CDR1 MNHEY, CDR2 SMNVEV (reference sequence). Between the trimmed V and J ends, which lost 6 bases and 4 bases, there was a span of 15 bases. The CDR3 has 14 residues. The CDR3 sequence: CASSPLSRVTEAFF. CDR3 nucleotide sequence: TGTGCCAGCAGCCCATTAAGCAGGGTCACTGAAGCTTTCTTT.

This chain's CDR3 is CASSPVDSANTGELFF. In DNA form, the CDR3 reads TGTGCCAGCAGCCCCGTGGACAGTGCGAACACCGGGGAGCTGTTTTTT. J is TRBJ2-2 and V is TRBV4-2, with D perhaps TRBD1 (6 bases). This CDR3 is built from 16 residues. The V end was cut by 4 bases, the J end by 0 bases, with 12 bases between. Looked up from germline, CDR1 is LGHNA and CDR2 is YNFKEQ.

The chain carries TRBV4-3 and TRBJ2-3; 11 bases agree with TRBD2. This CDR3 contains 16 residues. Germline V gene data show CDR1 as LGHNA and CDR2 as YSLEER. Trimming took 0 bases from V and 6 from J; bases not matched to a gene: 5. The chain's CDR3 is CASSQDVAGGPDTQYF. The DNA of the CDR3 is TGCGCCAGCAGCCAAGATGTAGCGGGAGGGCCGGATACGCAGTATTTT.

This chain joins TRBV11-1 and TRBJ2-2; maybe TRBD2 (6 bases). Trimming cost V 3 bases and J 6 bases, with 8 bases left between them. Germline V lookup: CDR1 SGHAT, CDR2 FQDESV (reference sequence). The CDR3 length is 13 residues. The chain's CDR3 is CASSFWEAGELFF. Here the CDR3 DNA reads TGTGCCAGCAGCTTCTGGGAGGCCGGGGAGCTGTTTTTT.

This chain links TRBV28 with TRBJ2-7; D gene ambiguous. This CDR3 spans 15 amino acids. Germline CDR1 and CDR2: MDHEN and SYDVKM. The V gene lost 2 bases and the J gene lost 3 bases, with 14 bases spanning the gap. The CDR3 loop reads CASSLTTMMSYEQYF. The CDR3 DNA is TGTGCCAGCAGTTTAACGACAATGATGAGCTACGAGCAGTACTTC. The whole variable domain, remainder taken from reference TRBV28 and TRBJ2-7, is DVKVTQSSRYLVKRTGEKVFLECVQDMDHENMFWYRQDPGLGLRLIYFSYDVKMKEKGDIPEGYSVSREKKERFSLILESASTNQTSMYLCASSLTTMMSYEQYFGPGTRLTVT.

The chain carries TRBV7-2 and TRBJ2-7; 7 bases line up with TRBD1. Trimming removed 9 bases from V and 4 bases from J; junction bases left unmatched: 9. There are 13 residues in the CDR3. CDR1 SGHTA and CDR2 FQGNSA come from the germline V gene. For the CDR3, the DNA is TGTGCCAGGGGACCGGGACAGACTTACGAGCAGTACTTC. This sequence encodes CARGPGQTYEQYF. The whole variable domain, remainder taken from reference TRBV7-2 and TRBJ2-7, is GAGVSQSPSNKVTEKGKDVELRCDPISGHTALYWYRQSLGQGLEFLIYFQGNSAPDKSGLPSDRFSAERTGGSVSTLTIQRTQQEDSAVYLCARGPGQTYEQYFGPGTRLTVT.

Note on this clone: The same CDR3 is also encoded by other DNA sequences in this sample. The J gene is TRBJ2-5, the V gene TRBV7-2; D uncertain. CDR1 SGHTA and CDR2 FQGNSA come from the germline V gene. Trimming shortened V by 1 base and J by 2 bases, and 8 bases separated the two germline ends. This CDR3 region has 14 residues. The CDR3 DNA is TGTGCCAGCAGCTTAGGCGGAAAGCAAGAGACCCAGTACTTC. It codes for CASSLGGKQETQYF.

The genes are TRBV7-8 and TRBJ2-2; D not resolved. Looked up from germline, CDR1 is SGHVS and CDR2 is FQNEAQ. This CDR3 has 16 residues. V was clipped by 2 bases and J by 4 bases, with 14 bases between them. CDR3 amino acids: CASSLRFETLTGELFF. Here the CDR3 DNA reads TGTGCCAGCAGCTTACGCTTTGAGACACTCACCGGGGAGCTGTTTTTT.

CDR3 DNA sequence: TGTGCCATCAGGGCAACGGACAGGGGGCTCTCTGAAGCTTTCTTT. Protein product: CAIRATDRGLSEAFF. This chain uses TRBV10-3 with TRBJ1-1, with 11 bases identical to TRBD1. CDR1 is ENHRY and CDR2 is SYGVKD in the germline V gene. V trimming: 6 bases; J trimming: 6 bases; junction bases outside the gene matches: 9. The CDR3 extends over 15 amino acids.

V and J are TRBV29-1 and TRBJ1-6, with 9 bases matching TRBD1. The ends lost 7 bases at V and 5 bases at J; junction bases unmatched: 3. This CDR3 spans 13 amino acids. Germline V lookup: CDR1 SQVTM, CDR2 ANQGSEA. CDR3 nucleotide sequence: TGCAGCGCTCGGACAGGGGATAATTCACCCCTCCACTTT. Translated, it gives CSARTGDNSPLHF.

This chain joins TRBV7-6 and TRBJ1-5; 12 positions match TRBD1. J was trimmed by 8 bases and V by 4 bases; bases with no gene match: 12. Germline loops: CDR1 SGHVS, CDR2 FNYEAQ. The CDR3 runs 17 residues. CDR3: CASSSGQGASLSEPQHF. CDR3 DNA: TGTGCCAGCAGCTCGGGACAGGGGGCTAGCCTATCGGAGCCCCAGCATTTT.

CDR3 nucleotides: TGTGCCAGCAGCTTCTCTAGGAACACTGAAGCTTTCTTT. Encoded protein: CASSFSRNTEAFF. The chain links TRBV7-2 to TRBJ1-1, with D hard to call. This CDR3 contains 13 residues. The V gene's germline CDR1 is SGHTA and CDR2 FQGNSA. The V end lost 3 bases, the J end lost 1 base, and 6 bases lay between the germline ends.

The chain recombines TRBV3-1 (or the pseudogene TRBV3-2) with TRBJ2-1; D unclear. Trimming cost V 5 bases and J 5 bases, with 16 bases left between them. CDR3 size: 15 residues. Looked up from germline, CDR1 is LGHDT and CDR2 is YNNKEL (reference sequence). The CDR3 DNA is TGTGCCAGCAGCTCTGCGGAGAGACCGGACAATGAGCAGTTCTTC. This translates into CASSSAERPDNEQFF.

In this sample, this clone turned up a few times. This sequence joins TRBV5-1 and TRBJ1-1, with no clear D. This CDR3 contains 15 residues. Trimming took off 5 bases at V and 0 bases at J, with 14 bases between the two ends. Germline V gene lookup returns CDR1 SGHRS and CDR2 YFSETQ. The CDR3 protein is CASRPERGLNTEAFF. As DNA, the CDR3 is TGCGCCAGCAGACCTGAGCGGGGTCTGAACACTGAAGCTTTCTTT.